This T cell receptor (beta chain) was obtained from a study of patients and donors after allogeneic stem cell transplantation. TCRdb itself ran the RT-PCR reads through MiXCR, one entry per CDR3 protein. The sample shows roughly 880,000 distinct CDR3 sequences, about a sixth of them seen only once. The CDR3 covers 12 residues. Trimming cost V 10 bases and J 4 bases, with 13 bases left between them. Looked up from germline, CDR1 is LGHDT and CDR2 is YNNKEL (reference sequence). The V gene is TRBV3-1, the J gene TRBJ1-1; D is ambiguous. Input material: blood, either unsorted or a sorted T cell fraction (not recorded which). The receptor's source is a human donor who was either an allogeneic HSCT recipient or a stem cell or donor lymphocyte infusion donor (not recorded which). It is not recorded whose cells these are; they may come from a transplant donor. CDR3 bases: TGTGCCATCTCAGCCCGGGGCACTGAAGCTTTCTTT. This codes for CAISARGTEAFF.